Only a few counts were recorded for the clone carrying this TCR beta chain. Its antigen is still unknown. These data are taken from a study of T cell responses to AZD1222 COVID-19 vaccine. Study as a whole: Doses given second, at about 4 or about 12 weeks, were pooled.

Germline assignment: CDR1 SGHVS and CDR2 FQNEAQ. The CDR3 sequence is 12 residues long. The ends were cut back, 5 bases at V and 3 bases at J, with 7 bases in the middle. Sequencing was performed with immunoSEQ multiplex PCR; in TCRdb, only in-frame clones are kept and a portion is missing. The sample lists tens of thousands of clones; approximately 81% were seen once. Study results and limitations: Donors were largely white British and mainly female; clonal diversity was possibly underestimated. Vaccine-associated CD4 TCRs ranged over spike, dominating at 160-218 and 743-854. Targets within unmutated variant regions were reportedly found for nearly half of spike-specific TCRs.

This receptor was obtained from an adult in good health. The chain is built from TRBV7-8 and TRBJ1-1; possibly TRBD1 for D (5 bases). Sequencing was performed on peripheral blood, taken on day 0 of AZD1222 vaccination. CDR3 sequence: CASSQGHTEAFF. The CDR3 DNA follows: TGTGCCAGCAGCCAGGGCCACACTGAAGCTTTCTTT. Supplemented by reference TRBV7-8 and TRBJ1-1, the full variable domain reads GAGVSQSPRYKVAKRGQDVALRCDPISGHVSLFWYQQALGQGPEFLTYFQNEAQLDKSGLPSDRFFAERPEGSVSTLKIQRTQQEDSAVYLCASSQGHTEAFFGQGTRLTVV.